Each of the 29 T cell receptor beta chains below was sequenced from the same sample in a study of Ad26.COV2.S vaccination and SARS-CoV-2 variants. Only in-frame clones appear in the TCRdb table, and some are missing; sequencing was by immunoSEQ multiplex PCR. Here the sample spans about 400,000 clones, 92% being singletons. Treatment in this sample: about 20 received Ad26.COV2.S at low or high dose, single or two shots; roughly five received placebo; per-sample allocation not given. It was on day 63 after the first vaccine or placebo injection that samples were taken. The source was peripheral blood, collected in a trial of Ad26.COV2.S vaccine versus placebo. These receptors were collected from a person aged 18 to 59 who received the Ad26.COV2.S COVID-19 vaccine or a placebo.

The V call is TRBV9, the J call TRBJ2-5; 7 bases line up with TRBD1. J lost 1 base, V lost 3 bases, and 3 bases had no gene match. CDR3 length: 14 amino acids. The germline gives CDR1 SGDLS, CDR2 YYNGEE. As DNA, the CDR3 is TGTGCCAGCAGCGAGGGGACAGTCCAAGAGACCCAGTACTTC. Residues: CASSEGTVQETQYF.

V and J are TRBV7-9 and TRBJ2-7; the D is unclear. Looked up from germline, CDR1 is SEHNR and CDR2 is FQNEAQ (reference sequence). Trimming removed 3 bases at V and 1 base at J, with 10 bases between. The CDR3 runs to 14 residues. In DNA, the CDR3 is TGTGCCAGCAGCTTTACTCCCTATTCCTACGAGCAGTACTTC. It encodes CASSFTPYSYEQYF.

This clone occurred a few times. The chain couples TRBV5-4 to TRBJ2-3; 8 nucleotides line up with TRBD1. V lost 5 bases, J lost 3 bases, and 8 bases stayed unmatched. Looked up from germline, CDR1 is SGHNT and CDR2 is YYREEE (reference sequence). This CDR3 spans 15 amino acids. CDR3 residues: CASRETGGGTDTQYF. The CDR3 region has the DNA TGTGCCAGCAGGGAAACAGGGGGAGGAACAGATACGCAGTATTTT. Looking up the rest from reference TRBV5-4 and TRBJ2-3 gives the full variable domain: ETGVTQSPTHLIKTRGQQVTLRCSSQSGHNTVSWYQQALGQGPQFIFQYYREEENGRGNFPPRFSGLQFPNYSSELNVNALELDDSALYLCASRETGGGTDTQYFGPGTRLTVL.

V is TRBV6-5 and J is TRBJ1-1; no definite D call. V lost 5 bases and J 1 base, leaving 14 bases between the germline ends. The germline gives CDR1 MNHEY, CDR2 SVGAGI. This CDR3 has 15 residues. CDR3 sequence reads: CASSTHPLPNTEAFF. In nucleotides, the CDR3 is TGTGCCAGCAGTACTCACCCATTACCGAACACTGAAGCTTTCTTT.

V usage is TRBV7-2 and J usage is TRBJ2-2; 8 positions match TRBD1. This CDR3 is built from 16 residues. Germline V gene lookup returns CDR1 SGHTA and CDR2 FQGNSA. The junction had 8 bases not matched to a gene; V was cut back by 3 bases and J by 5 bases. CDR3 loop: CASSLSTGGRTGELFF. The CDR3 DNA reads TGTGCCAGCAGCTTGAGCACAGGGGGGAGGACCGGGGAGCTGTTTTTT.

This chain joins TRBV6-5 and TRBJ2-2, with D perhaps matching TRBD1 (6 bases). V was trimmed by 2 bases and J by 1 base, leaving 8 bases between them. Germline CDR1 reads MNHEY; CDR2 reads SVGAGI. The CDR3 loop spans 15 amino acids. CDR3 amino acids: CASSYEGVNTGELFF. Written as DNA, the CDR3 is TGTGCCAGCAGTTACGAGGGGGTGAACACCGGGGAGCTGTTTTTT.

The chain joins TRBV7-2 to TRBJ2-5; D ambiguous. With 3 bases removed from V and 5 bases from J, the gap between germline ends came to 10 bases. The CDR3 loop spans 13 amino acids. Germline V gene lookup returns CDR1 SGHTA and CDR2 FQGNSA. The CDR3 protein is CASSFGFVETQYF. CDR3 bases: TGTGCCAGCAGCTTCGGTTTCGTCGAGACCCAGTACTTC. The full variable domain, completed using reference TRBV7-2 and TRBJ2-5, is GAGVSQSPSNKVTEKGKDVELRCDPISGHTALYWYRQSLGQGLEFLIYFQGNSAPDKSGLPSDRFSAERTGGSVSTLTIQRTQQEDSAVYLCASSFGFVETQYFGPGTRLLVL.

V usage is TRBV12-3 or TRBV12-4 and J usage is TRBJ2-7, with 7 bases lining up with TRBD1. V was clipped by 5 bases and J by 5 bases; unmatched bases: 6. This CDR3 region has 13 residues. CDR3 region: CASSDRVLDEQYF. In nucleotides, the CDR3 is TGTGCCAGCAGTGACAGGGTTTTAGACGAGCAGTACTTC.

The chain couples TRBV10-2 to TRBJ2-1; D perhaps matches TRBD2 (6 bases). CDR1 is WSHSY, CDR2 SAAADI, per germline. The CDR3 is 14 amino acids. Trimming shortened V by 4 bases and J by 1 base, and 8 bases separated the two germline ends. CDR3 coding DNA: TGCGCCAGCAGTGGGGGAGGTTCCTACAATGAGCAGTTCTTC. This encodes CASSGGGSYNEQFF.

This sequence joins TRBV4-1 and TRBJ1-1; D is unclear. Germline CDR1 and CDR2: MGHRA and YSYEKL. The length of the CDR3 is 15 residues. The V end was cut by 0 bases, the J end by 5 bases, with 13 bases between. CDR3 region: CASSQDLGGWTEAFF. The CDR3 nucleotides are TGCGCCAGCAGCCAAGATTTAGGAGGGTGGACTGAAGCTTTCTTT.

This clone was found once. The rearrangement links TRBV14 to TRBJ1-4; D uncertain. This CDR3 comprises 17 residues. CDR1 is SGHDN and CDR2 is FVKESK in the germline V gene. The V end was cut by 2 bases, the J end by 6 bases, with 19 bases between. The CDR3 sequence: CASSQIAGASADEKLFF. The DNA for the CDR3 is TGTGCCAGCAGCCAAATCGCGGGTGCCAGTGCGGATGAAAAACTGTTTTTT.

This chain uses TRBV7-9 with TRBJ1-2; D unclear. Per germline, CDR1 SEHNR and CDR2 FQNEAQ (reference sequence). Deletions cut 5 bases from V and 4 bases from J, with 11 bases between. The CDR3 is made up of 13 amino acids. The CDR3 DNA reads TGTGCCAGCAGCCCCATAACTCTCTATGGCTACACCTTC. It encodes CASSPITLYGYTF. Using reference TRBV7-9 and TRBJ1-2 for the parts outside the CDR3, the full variable domain is DTGVSQNPRHKITKRGQNVTFRCDPISEHNRLYWYRQTLGQGPEFLTYFQNEAQLEKSRLLSDRFSAERPKGSFSTLEIQRTEQGDSAMYLCASSPITLYGYTFGSGTRLTVV.

This chain uses TRBV7-9 with TRBJ2-2; unclear D gene. The ends were cut back, 11 bases at V and 4 bases at J, with 5 bases in the middle. The CDR3 totals 10 residues. Germline values: CDR1 SEHNR, CDR2 FQNEAQ (reference sequence). This chain's CDR3 is CASATGELFF. In DNA form, the CDR3 reads TGTGCCTCAGCCACCGGGGAGCTGTTTTTT.

J is TRBJ2-5 and V is TRBV5-8; possibly TRBD2 for D (5 bases). In germline, CDR1 is SGHTS, CDR2 YDEGEE. The V end was cut by 3 bases, the J end by 5 bases, with 17 bases between. The CDR3 length is 15 residues. As DNA, the CDR3 is TGTGCCAGCAGCTCGGGATTCCCTTCGAAGGAGACCCAGTACTTC. Translated: CASSSGFPSKETQYF.

The CDR3 reads CASMQDRPTGELFF. As DNA, the CDR3 is TGTGCCAGCATGCAGGACAGACCCACCGGGGAGCTGTTTTTT. The chain couples TRBV2 to TRBJ2-2; weak D call: TRBD1 (6 bases). This CDR3 is 14 amino acids long. V was trimmed by 7 bases and J by 4 bases, leaving 13 bases between them. Germline values: CDR1 SNHLY, CDR2 FYNNEI. Full variable domain (missing parts from reference TRBV2 and TRBJ2-2): EPEVTQTPSHQVTQMGQEVILRCVPISNHLYFYWYRQILGQKVEFLVSFYNNEISEKSEIFDDQFSVERPDGSNFTLKIRSTKLEDSAMYFCASMQDRPTGELFFGEGSRLTVL.

The chain is built from TRBV2 and TRBJ2-3; 7 bases agree with TRBD2. The CDR3 extends over 18 amino acids. Germline CDR1 SNHLY, CDR2 FYNNEI. The ends lost 2 bases at V and 0 bases at J; junction bases unmatched: 11. The CDR3 is CASSEMALAGVSTDTQYF. CDR3 sequence (DNA): TGTGCCAGCAGTGAAATGGCCCTGGCGGGGGTTAGCACAGATACGCAGTATTTT.

The rearrangement links TRBV6-1 to TRBJ1-2; 7 positions match TRBD1. V was clipped by 1 base and J by 4 bases; unmatched bases: 3. CDR1 MNHNS and CDR2 SASEGT come from the germline V gene. The CDR3 length is 14 residues. In nucleotides, the CDR3 is TGTGCCAGCAGTGAAGGGACAGGACTCTATGGCTACACCTTC. This encodes CASSEGTGLYGYTF.

The V call is TRBV19, the J call TRBJ2-2; no clear D gene. This CDR3 has 14 residues. V was shortened by 1 base and J by 6 bases, with 9 bases between the two germline ends. Germline lookup yields CDR1 LNHDA and CDR2 SQIVND (reference sequence). In nucleotides, the CDR3 is TGTGCCAGTAGTATAGTTTGGGTCGCCGGGGAGCTGTTTTTT. Translated: CASSIVWVAGELFF.

The chain links TRBV5-1 to TRBJ2-2; the match to TRBD2 covers 7 bases. Losses at the gene ends were 4 bases for V and 7 bases for J; bases not matched to a gene: 16. CDR1 is SGHRS, CDR2 YFSETQ, per germline. The CDR3 totals 17 residues. The chain's CDR3 is CASSPGGGLKSNGELFF. As DNA, the CDR3 is TGCGCCAGCAGCCCGGGGGGAGGACTCAAGTCGAACGGGGAGCTGTTTTTT. Based on the CDR3 plus reference TRBV5-1 and TRBJ2-2, the full variable domain is KAGVTQTPRYLIKTRGQQVTLSCSPISGHRSVSWYQQTPGQGLQFLFEYFSETQRNKGNFPGRFSGRQFSNSRSEMNVSTLELGDSALYLCASSPGGGLKSNGELFFGEGSRLTVL.

The V and J genes are TRBV28 and TRBJ1-5, with 7 bases fitting TRBD1. With V trimmed by 5 bases and J by 3 bases, 4 bases remained unmatched. Looked up from germline, CDR1 is MDHEN and CDR2 is SYDVKM. The CDR3 loop spans 14 amino acids. The CDR3 DNA reads as TGTGCCAGCAGTCCTACAGGGGTCAATCAGCCCCAGCATTTT. It specifies CASSPTGVNQPQHF.

The chain recombines TRBV10-3 with TRBJ1-5; D gene unclear. Trimming took off 3 bases at V and 1 base at J, with 7 bases between the two ends. The CDR3 has 14 amino acids. Germline-derived CDR1 and CDR2 are ENHRY and SYGVKD. The CDR3 protein is CAISEERSNQPQHF. CDR3 sequence (DNA): TGTGCCATCAGTGAAGAGAGGAGCAATCAGCCCCAGCATTTT.

The chain uses TRBV6-5 and TRBJ1-1; D is undetermined. CDR3 length: 12 amino acids. CDR1 is MNHEY, CDR2 SVGAGI, per germline. The V end lost 5 bases, the J end lost 1 base, and 5 bases lay between the germline ends. CDR3: CASSPANTEAFF. CDR3 nucleotide sequence: TGTGCCAGCAGTCCCGCGAACACTGAAGCTTTCTTT.

This chain connects TRBV18 to TRBJ2-7, with TRBD1 matching over 12 bases. With 0 bases clipped from V and 1 base from J, the junction kept 1 base outside the gene matches. The CDR3 extends over 16 amino acids. Per the germline V gene, CDR1 is KGHSH and CDR2 is LQKENI. The CDR3 DNA reads as TGTGCCAGCTCACCACCGGGACAGGGGGCGTCCTACGAGCAGTACTTC. It translates to CASSPPGQGASYEQYF.

This clone was detected only once. This sequence joins TRBV7-9 and TRBJ2-3; 8 bases map to TRBD1. CDR3 size: 17 residues. Germline trimming cut 5 bases from V and 2 bases from J; bases unmatched to any gene: 12. Germline V lookup: CDR1 SEHNR, CDR2 FQNEAQ (reference sequence). In DNA form, the CDR3 reads TGTGCCAGCAGCGGACAAAACAGTCAGGGGGCCACAGATACGCAGTATTTT. Its protein is CASSGQNSQGATDTQYF.

Remarks on this clone: An end of the junction differs from the germline gene, which may be a read error. V is TRBV6-5 and J is TRBJ1-1; tentative D call: TRBD1 (5 bases). Germline loops: CDR1 MNHEY, CDR2 SVGAGI. The CDR3 contains 12 residues. CDR3 nucleotide sequence: TGTGCCAGCAGTCCCCGTCGGGGGGGGAAGGATTTT. The encoded protein is CASSPRRGGKDF.

This chain connects TRBV21-1 to TRBJ1-1. TRBV21-1 has pseudogene status. CDR3 length: 17 amino acids. The CDR3 DNA sequence: TGTGCCAGCAGCAAAAACTCCCCAGAGATCATGAACACTGAAGCTTTCTTT. Encoded protein: CASSKNSPEIMNTEAFF.

This clone was seen just once. CDR3 protein: CASSILRRGGAKDTQYF. DNA for the CDR3: TGTGCCAGTAGTATATTAAGGCGCGGGGGGGCTAAAGATACGCAGTATTTT. The chain has TRBV19 and TRBJ2-3, with 9 bases that match TRBD2. CDR3 length: 17 amino acids. With V trimmed by 2 bases and J by 5 bases, 11 bases remained unmatched. Germline V CDR1 and CDR2: LNHDA, SQIVND (reference sequence).

The V and J genes are TRBV24-1 and TRBJ2-1; 8 bases align to TRBD1. V lost 0 bases and J lost 4; bases outside the gene matches: 4. Germline CDR1 KGHDR, CDR2 SFDVKD. The CDR3 consists of 16 residues. In DNA, the CDR3 is TGTGCCACCAGTGATTTGGGACAGGGTTCGTACAATGAGCAGTTCTTC. Translation gives CATSDLGQGSYNEQFF.

The genes are TRBV3-1 (or the pseudogene TRBV3-2) and TRBJ1-2; the D is unclear. The germline V gene encodes CDR1 LGHDT and CDR2 YNNKEL (reference sequence). The V end lost 0 bases, the J end lost 4 bases, and 21 bases lay between the germline ends. The CDR3 totals 18 residues. The CDR3 DNA follows: TGTGCCAGCAGCCAAGATGTGTACTTTGTCGGGGAAACCTATGGCTACACCTTC. Its protein is CASSQDVYFVGETYGYTF.